The rows below give T cell receptor beta chains drawn from one sample of a study of cytomegalovirus exposure and HLA in healthy donors. The method was immunoSEQ multiplex PCR; TCRdb's version includes in-frame clones alone and lacks a portion of them. The sample consists of roughly 100,000 clones, roughly 80% of them appearing once. The specimen was PBMCs. These receptor sequences come from a man aged 25 to 45 in good health and CMV-seropositive. The CDR3 runs from the conserved cysteine through the conserved F or W. Fields, in order: CDR3 DNA, CDR3 protein, clone size, D gene, V gene, J gene. A D gene is named only where the DNA matches it firmly. Some rows have no size entry. The others give once, few or many, or a class for an expanded clone.

CDR3nt: TGTGCCAGCAGCGCGGGACAGATCCGAACCTACAATGAGCAGTTCTTC
CDR3aa: CASSAGQIRTYNEQFF
abundance: NA
d_gene: TRBD1
v_gene: TRBV9
j_gene: TRBJ2-1

CDR3nt: TGTGCCAGCATCTCCCCGGGGGGCTCTCGTGATCAGCCCCAGCATTTT
CDR3aa: CASISPGGSRDQPQHF
abundance: NA
d_gene: NA
v_gene: TRBV28
j_gene: TRBJ1-5

CDR3nt: TGTGCCAGCAGCTTAGTGGGGACAGGGACGGGCTACACCTTC
CDR3aa: CASSLVGTGTGYTF
abundance: NA
d_gene: TRBD1
v_gene: TRBV7-9
j_gene: TRBJ1-2

CDR3nt: TGTGCCAGCAGTGAGGCCAGTATAGAGACCCAGTACTTC
CDR3aa: CASSEASIETQYF
abundance: NA
d_gene: NA
v_gene: TRBV6-1
j_gene: TRBJ2-5

CDR3nt: TGTGCCAGCAGTGACTCGGGACAGGGGATGATTACGCAGTATTTT
CDR3aa: CASSDSGQGMITQYF
abundance: NA
d_gene: TRBD1
v_gene: TRBV6-4
j_gene: TRBJ2-3

CDR3nt: TGTGCCAGCAGTTTGGGACTAGCGGGCTCCCAAGAGACCCAGTACTTC
CDR3aa: CASSLGLAGSQETQYF
abundance: few
d_gene: TRBD2
v_gene: TRBV7-9
j_gene: TRBJ2-5

CDR3nt: TGTGCCAGTACCCCGGCCAGGGGGTCGTTCACAGATACGCAGTATTTT
CDR3aa: CASTPARGSFTDTQYF
abundance: NA
d_gene: TRBD1
v_gene: TRBV19
j_gene: TRBJ2-3

CDR3nt: TGTGCCAGCAGTGAAAGGGGACATAGCGGGGGTGACTCCTACAATGAGCAGTTCTTC
CDR3aa: CASSERGHSGGDSYNEQFF
abundance: NA
d_gene: TRBD2
v_gene: TRBV2
j_gene: TRBJ2-1

CDR3nt: TGTGCCAGCAGACGTAAGACAGAAACTAATGAAAAACTGTTTTTT
CDR3aa: CASRRKTETNEKLFF
abundance: NA
d_gene: NA
v_gene: TRBV6-5
j_gene: TRBJ1-4

CDR3nt: TGCGCCAGCAGTCTGGTTCGGCTAGCGGGGGGGGCAGATACGCAGTATTTT
CDR3aa: CASSLVRLAGGADTQYF
abundance: NA
d_gene: TRBD2
v_gene: TRBV23-1
j_gene: TRBJ2-3

CDR3nt: TGTGCCATCAGTGATAGTGAACTTAGCAATCAGCCCCAGCATTTT
CDR3aa: CAISDSELSNQPQHF
abundance: few
d_gene: NA
v_gene: TRBV10-3
j_gene: TRBJ1-5

CDR3nt: TGTGCCACCAGCAACGGAAGGACAGAAGAGACCCAGTACTTC
CDR3aa: CATSNGRTEETQYF
abundance: NA
d_gene: NA
v_gene: TRBV15
j_gene: TRBJ2-5

CDR3nt: TGTGCCAGCAACCCGGGGGGAGGCACCATATATTTT
CDR3aa: CASNPGGGTIYF
abundance: NA
d_gene: NA
v_gene: TRBV6-1
j_gene: TRBJ1-3

CDR3nt: TGTGCCAGCAGCTTAGGGGCAGTCTATGGCTACACCTTC
CDR3aa: CASSLGAVYGYTF
abundance: NA
d_gene: NA
v_gene: TRBV7-9
j_gene: TRBJ1-2

CDR3nt: TGTGCCAGCAGCTTAGTTGTGGGAGGGAACACTGAAGCTTTCTTT
CDR3aa: CASSLVVGGNTEAFF
abundance: NA
d_gene: NA
v_gene: TRBV7-9
j_gene: TRBJ1-1

CDR3nt: TGTGCTAGCAGCTCCGGGTCCACGGGCGAGCAGTACTTC
CDR3aa: CASSSGSTGEQYF
abundance: NA
d_gene: NA
v_gene: TRBV7-7
j_gene: TRBJ2-7

CDR3nt: TGTGCCAGCAGCTTCGGTACCCCCTATTCACCCCTCCACTTT
CDR3aa: CASSFGTPYSPLHF
abundance: NA
d_gene: NA
v_gene: TRBV5-4
j_gene: TRBJ1-6

CDR3nt: TGTGCCAGTAGTACTTTCGGAGGGGAGTACGAGCAGTACTTC
CDR3aa: CASSTFGGEYEQYF
abundance: few
d_gene: NA
v_gene: TRBV19
j_gene: TRBJ2-7